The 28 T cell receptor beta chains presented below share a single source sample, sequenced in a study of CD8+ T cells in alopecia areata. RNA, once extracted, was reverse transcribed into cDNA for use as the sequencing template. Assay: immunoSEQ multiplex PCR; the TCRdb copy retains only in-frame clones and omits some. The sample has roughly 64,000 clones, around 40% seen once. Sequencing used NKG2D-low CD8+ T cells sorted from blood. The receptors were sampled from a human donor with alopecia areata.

Written as DNA, the CDR3 is TGTGCCAGCAGTGAGGGCAATTACGAGCAGTACTTC. It yields the protein CASSEGNYEQYF. This rearrangement joins TRBV6-6 to TRBJ2-7, with D possibly being TRBD2 (5 bases). V dropped 5 bases and J dropped 4 bases, with 9 bases sitting between them. CDR3 size: 12 residues. Looked up from germline, CDR1 is MNHNY and CDR2 is SVGAGI (reference sequence).

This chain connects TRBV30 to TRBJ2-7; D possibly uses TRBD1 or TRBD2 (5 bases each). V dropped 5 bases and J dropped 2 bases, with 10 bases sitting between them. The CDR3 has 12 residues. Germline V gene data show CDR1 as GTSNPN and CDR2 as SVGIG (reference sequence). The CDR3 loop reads CAWGDRTYEQYF. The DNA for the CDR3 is TGTGCCTGGGGGGACCGCACCTACGAGCAGTACTTC. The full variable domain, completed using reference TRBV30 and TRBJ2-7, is SQTIHQWPATLVQPVGSPLSLECTVEGTSNPNLYWYRQAAGRGLQLLFYSVGIGQISSEVPQNLSASRPQDRQFILSSKKLLLSDSGFYLCAWGDRTYEQYFGPGTRLTVT.

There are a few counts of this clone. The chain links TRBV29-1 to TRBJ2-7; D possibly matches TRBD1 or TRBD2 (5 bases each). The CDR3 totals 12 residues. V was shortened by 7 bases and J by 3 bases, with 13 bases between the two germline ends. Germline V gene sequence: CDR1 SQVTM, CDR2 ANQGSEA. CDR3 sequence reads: CSALGPNYEQYF. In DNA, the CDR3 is TGCAGCGCTCTGGGACCGAACTACGAGCAGTACTTC.

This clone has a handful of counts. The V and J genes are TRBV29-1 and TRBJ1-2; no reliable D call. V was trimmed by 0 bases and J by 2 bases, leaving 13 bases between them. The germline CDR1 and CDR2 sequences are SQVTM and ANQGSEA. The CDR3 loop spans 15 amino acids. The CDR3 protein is CSVEDQIPRNYGYTF. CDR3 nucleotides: TGCAGCGTTGAAGATCAAATCCCTCGCAACTATGGCTACACCTTC. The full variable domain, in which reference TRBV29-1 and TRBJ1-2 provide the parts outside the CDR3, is SAVISQKPSRDICQRGTSLTIQCQVDSQVTMMFWYRQQPGQSLTLIATANQGSEATYESGFVIDKFPISRPNLTFSTLTVSNMSPEDSSIYLCSVEDQIPRNYGYTFGSGTRLTVV.

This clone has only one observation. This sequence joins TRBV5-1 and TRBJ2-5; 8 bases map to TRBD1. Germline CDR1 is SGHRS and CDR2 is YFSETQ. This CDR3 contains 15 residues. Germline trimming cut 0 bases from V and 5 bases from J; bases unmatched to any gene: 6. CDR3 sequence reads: CASSLGDRLAETQYF. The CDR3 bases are TGCGCCAGCAGCTTGGGGGACAGGTTGGCGGAGACCCAGTACTTC. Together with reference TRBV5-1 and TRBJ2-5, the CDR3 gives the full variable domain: KAGVTQTPRYLIKTRGQQVTLSCSPISGHRSVSWYQQTPGQGLQFLFEYFSETQRNKGNFPGRFSGRQFSNSRSEMNVSTLELGDSALYLCASSLGDRLAETQYFGPGTRLLVL.

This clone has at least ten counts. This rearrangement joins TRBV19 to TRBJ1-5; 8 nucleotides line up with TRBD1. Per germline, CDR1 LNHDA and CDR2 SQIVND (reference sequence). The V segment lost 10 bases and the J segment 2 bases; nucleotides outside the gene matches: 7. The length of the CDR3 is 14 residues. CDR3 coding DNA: TGTGCCACCGTTACAGGGGGTGGCAATCAGCCCCAGCATTTT. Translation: CATVTGGGNQPQHF.

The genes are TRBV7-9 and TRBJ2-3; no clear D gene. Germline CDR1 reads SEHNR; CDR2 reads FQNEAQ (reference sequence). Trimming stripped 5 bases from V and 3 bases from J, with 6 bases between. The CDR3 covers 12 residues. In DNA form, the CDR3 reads TGTGCCAGCAGCGTCGGGACAGATACGCAGTATTTT. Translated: CASSVGTDTQYF.

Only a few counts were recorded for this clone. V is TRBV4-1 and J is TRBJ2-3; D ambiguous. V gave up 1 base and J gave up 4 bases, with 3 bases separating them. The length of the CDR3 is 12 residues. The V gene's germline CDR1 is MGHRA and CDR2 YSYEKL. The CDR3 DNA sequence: TGCGCCAGCAGCCAAGGCTCAGATACGCAGTATTTT. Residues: CASSQGSDTQYF.

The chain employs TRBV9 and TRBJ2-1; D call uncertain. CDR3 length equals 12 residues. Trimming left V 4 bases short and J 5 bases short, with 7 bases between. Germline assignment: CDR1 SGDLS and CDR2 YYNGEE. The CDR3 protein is CASSRNNNEQFF. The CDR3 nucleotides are TGTGCCAGCAGCCGAAATAACAATGAGCAGTTCTTC. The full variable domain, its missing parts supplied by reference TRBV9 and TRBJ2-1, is DSGVTQTPKHLITATGQRVTLRCSPRSGDLSVYWYQQSLDQGLQFLIQYYNGEERAKGNILERFSAQQFPDLHSELNLSSLELGDSALYFCASSRNNNEQFFGPGTRLTVL.

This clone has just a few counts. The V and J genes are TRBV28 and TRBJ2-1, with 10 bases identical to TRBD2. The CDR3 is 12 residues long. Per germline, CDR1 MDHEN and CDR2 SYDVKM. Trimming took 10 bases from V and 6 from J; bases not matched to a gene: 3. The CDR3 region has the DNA TGTGCCACCGGGACTAGCGCCAATGAGCAGTTCTTC. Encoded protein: CATGTSANEQFF. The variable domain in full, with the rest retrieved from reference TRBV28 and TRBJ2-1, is DVKVTQSSRYLVKRTGEKVFLECVQDMDHENMFWYRQDPGLGLRLIYFSYDVKMKEKGDIPEGYSVSREKKERFSLILESASTNQTSMYLCATGTSANEQFFGPGTRLTVL.

The CDR3 spells CASSVSTEAFF. DNA for the CDR3: TGTGCCAGCAGTGTGTCTACTGAAGCTTTCTTT. V is TRBV25-1 and J is TRBJ1-1; D ambiguous. V dropped 4 bases and J dropped 5 bases, with 5 bases sitting between them. The germline CDR1 and CDR2 sequences are MGHDK and SYGVNS. The length of the CDR3 is 11 residues.

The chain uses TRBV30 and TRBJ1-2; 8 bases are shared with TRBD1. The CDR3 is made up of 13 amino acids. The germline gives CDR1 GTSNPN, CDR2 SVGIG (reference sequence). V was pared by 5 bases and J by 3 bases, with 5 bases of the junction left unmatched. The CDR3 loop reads CAWDPTGDYGYTF. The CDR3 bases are TGTGCCTGGGACCCGACAGGGGACTATGGCTACACCTTC. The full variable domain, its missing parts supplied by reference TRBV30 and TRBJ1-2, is SQTIHQWPATLVQPVGSPLSLECTVEGTSNPNLYWYRQAAGRGLQLLFYSVGIGQISSEVPQNLSASRPQDRQFILSSKKLLLSDSGFYLCAWDPTGDYGYTFGSGTRLTVV.

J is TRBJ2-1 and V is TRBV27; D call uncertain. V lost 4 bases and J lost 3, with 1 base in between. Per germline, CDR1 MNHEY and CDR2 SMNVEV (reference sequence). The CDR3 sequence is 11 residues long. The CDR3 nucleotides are TGTGCCAGCAGTTACTACAATGAGCAGTTCTTC. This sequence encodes CASSYYNEQFF.

CDR3 in DNA: TGCAGCGTTGAGGGGAATACCTACGAGCAGTACTTC. Amino acids: CSVEGNTYEQYF. The rearrangement uses TRBV29-1 and TRBJ2-7; no clear D gene. The germline gives CDR1 SQVTM, CDR2 ANQGSEA. V gave up 3 bases and J gave up 2 bases, with 8 bases separating them. The CDR3 is 12 residues long.

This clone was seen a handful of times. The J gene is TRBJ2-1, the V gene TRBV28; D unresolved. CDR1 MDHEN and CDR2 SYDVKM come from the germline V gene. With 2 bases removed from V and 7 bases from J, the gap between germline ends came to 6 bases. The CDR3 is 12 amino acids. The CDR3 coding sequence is TGTGCCAGCAGTTTACCCCGGAATGAGCAGTTCTTC. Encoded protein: CASSLPRNEQFF.

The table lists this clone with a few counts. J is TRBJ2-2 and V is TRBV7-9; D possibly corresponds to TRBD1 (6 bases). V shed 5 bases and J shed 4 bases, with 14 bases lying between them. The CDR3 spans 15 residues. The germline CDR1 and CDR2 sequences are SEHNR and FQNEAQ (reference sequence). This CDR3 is CASSHAQGVTGELFF. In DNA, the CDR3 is TGTGCCAGCAGCCACGCACAGGGTGTCACCGGGGAGCTGTTTTTT. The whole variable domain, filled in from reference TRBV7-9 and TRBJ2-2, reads DTGVSQNPRHKITKRGQNVTFRCDPISEHNRLYWYRQTLGQGPEFLTYFQNEAQLEKSRLLSDRFSAERPKGSFSTLEIQRTEQGDSAMYLCASSHAQGVTGELFFGEGSRLTVL.

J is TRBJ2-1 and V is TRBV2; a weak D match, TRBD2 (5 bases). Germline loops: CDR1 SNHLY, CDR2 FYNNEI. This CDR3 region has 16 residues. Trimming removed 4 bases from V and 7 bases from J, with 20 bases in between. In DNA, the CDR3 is TGTGCCAGCAGTGCTATTGGAACTCCCGGACTGAATGAGCAGTTCTTC. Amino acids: CASSAIGTPGLNEQFF.

The CDR3 DNA reads TGTGCCAGCAGCGGGCCCCGGGACAGATCCTACGAGCAGTACTTC. Translation gives CASSGPRDRSYEQYF. The chain has TRBV7-9 and TRBJ2-7; 7 bases fit TRBD1. The trim removed 5 bases at V and 1 base at J, leaving 8 bases unmatched. This CDR3 contains 15 residues. Per germline, CDR1 SEHNR and CDR2 FQNEAQ (reference sequence). The full variable domain, rest sourced from reference TRBV7-9 and TRBJ2-7, is DTGVSQNPRHKITKRGQNVTFRCDPISEHNRLYWYRQTLGQGPEFLTYFQNEAQLEKSRLLSDRFSAERPKGSFSTLEIQRTEQGDSAMYLCASSGPRDRSYEQYFGPGTRLTVT.

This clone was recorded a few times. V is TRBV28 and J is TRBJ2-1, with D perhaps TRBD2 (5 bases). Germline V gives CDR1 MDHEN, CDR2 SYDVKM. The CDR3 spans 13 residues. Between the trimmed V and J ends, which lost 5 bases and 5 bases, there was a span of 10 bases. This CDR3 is CASSQGGNNEQFF. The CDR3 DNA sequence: TGTGCCAGCAGTCAAGGAGGCAACAATGAGCAGTTCTTC.

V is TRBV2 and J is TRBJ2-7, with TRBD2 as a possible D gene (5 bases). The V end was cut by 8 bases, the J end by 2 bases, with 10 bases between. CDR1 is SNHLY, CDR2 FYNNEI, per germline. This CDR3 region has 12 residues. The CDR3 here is CASEGRAYEQYF. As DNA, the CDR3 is TGTGCCAGCGAGGGCAGAGCCTACGAGCAGTACTTC.

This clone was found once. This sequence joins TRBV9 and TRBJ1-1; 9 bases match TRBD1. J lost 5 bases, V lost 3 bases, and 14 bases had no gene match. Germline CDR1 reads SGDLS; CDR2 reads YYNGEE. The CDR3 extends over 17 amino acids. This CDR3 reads CASSAGTGTTRGTEAFF. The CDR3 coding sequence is TGTGCCAGCAGCGCGGGGACAGGGACAACCCGGGGGACTGAAGCTTTCTTT.

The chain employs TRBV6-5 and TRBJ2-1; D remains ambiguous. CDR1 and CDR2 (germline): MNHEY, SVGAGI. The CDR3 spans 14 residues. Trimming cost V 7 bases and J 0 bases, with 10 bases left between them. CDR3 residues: CASMGSSSYNEQFF. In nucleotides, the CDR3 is TGTGCCAGCATGGGCTCGAGCTCCTACAATGAGCAGTTCTTC.

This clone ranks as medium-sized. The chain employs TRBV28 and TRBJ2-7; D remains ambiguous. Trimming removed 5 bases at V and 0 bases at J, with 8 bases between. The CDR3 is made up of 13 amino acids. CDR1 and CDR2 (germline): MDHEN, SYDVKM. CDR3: CASSLRNSYEQYF. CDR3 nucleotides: TGTGCCAGCAGTCTACGAAACTCCTACGAGCAGTACTTC. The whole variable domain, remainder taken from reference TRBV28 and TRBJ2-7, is DVKVTQSSRYLVKRTGEKVFLECVQDMDHENMFWYRQDPGLGLRLIYFSYDVKMKEKGDIPEGYSVSREKKERFSLILESASTNQTSMYLCASSLRNSYEQYFGPGTRLTVT.

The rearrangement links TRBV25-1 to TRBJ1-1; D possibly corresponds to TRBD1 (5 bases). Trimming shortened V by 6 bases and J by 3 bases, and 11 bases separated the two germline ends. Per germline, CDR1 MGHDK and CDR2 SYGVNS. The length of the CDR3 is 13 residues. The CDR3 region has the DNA TGTGCCAGCAGGAGGGGTGGATACACTGAAGCTTTCTTT. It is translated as CASRRGGYTEAFF.

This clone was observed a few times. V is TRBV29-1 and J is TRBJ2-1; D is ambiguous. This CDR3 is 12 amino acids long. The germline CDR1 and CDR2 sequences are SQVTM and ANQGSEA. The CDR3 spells CSISPSYNEQFF. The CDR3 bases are TGCTCGATTAGTCCCTCCTACAATGAGCAGTTCTTC.

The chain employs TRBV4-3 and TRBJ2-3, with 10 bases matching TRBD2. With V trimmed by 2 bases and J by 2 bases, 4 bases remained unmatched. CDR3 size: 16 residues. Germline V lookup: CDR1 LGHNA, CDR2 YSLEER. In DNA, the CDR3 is TGCGCCAGCAGCCAAAGCGGGGGGGGACTCACAGATACGCAGTATTTT. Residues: CASSQSGGGLTDTQYF.

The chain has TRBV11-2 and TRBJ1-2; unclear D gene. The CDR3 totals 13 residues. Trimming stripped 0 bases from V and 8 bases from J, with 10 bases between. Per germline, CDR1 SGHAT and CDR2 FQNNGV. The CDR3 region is CASSLDRVKGYTF. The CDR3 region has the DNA TGTGCCAGCAGCTTAGACCGGGTTAAAGGCTACACCTTC.

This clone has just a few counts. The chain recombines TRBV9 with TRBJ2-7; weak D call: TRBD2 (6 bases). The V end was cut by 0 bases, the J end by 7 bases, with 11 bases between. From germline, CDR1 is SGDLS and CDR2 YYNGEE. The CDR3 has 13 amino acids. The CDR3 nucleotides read TGTGCCAGCAGCGTAGTAGGGGCGGGGGAGCAGTACTTC. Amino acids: CASSVVGAGEQYF.